These 13 T cell receptor beta chains share one sample of origin, sequenced in a study of shared clonotypes between healthy human individuals. This table comes from immunoSEQ multiplex PCR, and its TCRdb copy is limited to in-frame clones, with some not included. The sample carries about 2.4 million clones, 85% to 95% recorded once. Sequencing input: naive CD4+ T cells sorted from blood. Subset noted: CD45RA+ positively selected. The receptor source for this set is a man between 18 and 29 years old in good health.

The V gene is TRBV30, the J gene TRBJ1-2, with 8 bases matching TRBD1. CDR3 length equals 12 residues. Germline assignment: CDR1 GTSNPN and CDR2 SVGIG (reference sequence). The trim removed 5 bases at V and 5 bases at J, leaving 4 bases unmatched. CDR3 residues: CAWVGQGYGYTF. Here the CDR3 DNA reads TGTGCCTGGGTTGGACAGGGTTATGGCTACACCTTC.

As for this clone: The same CDR3 is also encoded by other DNA sequences in this sample. The V call is TRBV5-1, the J call TRBJ2-5; tentatively, D is TRBD1 (6 bases). V shed 0 bases and J shed 5 bases, with 11 bases lying between them. Germline CDR1 is SGHRS and CDR2 is YFSETQ. This CDR3 contains 14 residues. This CDR3 reads CASSLVGAEETQYF. The CDR3 nucleotides are TGCGCCAGCAGCTTGGTGGGGGCCGAGGAGACCCAGTACTTC.

CDR3 region: CASSEESASPQPQHF. The CDR3, as DNA: TGTGCCAGCAGTGAAGAATCAGCGAGCCCTCAGCCCCAGCATTTT. V usage is TRBV2 and J usage is TRBJ1-5; D is uncertain. Looked up from germline, CDR1 is SNHLY and CDR2 is FYNNEI. Trimming removed 1 base at V and 6 bases at J, with 13 bases between. This CDR3 has 15 amino acids. The variable domain in full, completed from reference TRBV2 and TRBJ1-5, reads EPEVTQTPSHQVTQMGQEVILRCVPISNHLYFYWYRQILGQKVEFLVSFYNNEISEKSEIFDDQFSVERPDGSNFTLKIRSTKLEDSAMYFCASSEESASPQPQHFGDGTRLSIL.

This chain uses TRBV18 with TRBJ2-3; 15 bases match TRBD2. The CDR3 totals 16 residues. J gave up 6 bases and V 7 bases, and 8 bases lay outside the gene matches. Per germline, CDR1 KGHSH and CDR2 LQKENI. The CDR3, as DNA: TGTGCCAGCTTACCGGGACTAGCGGGAGGATTGGATACGCAGTATTTT. It encodes CASLPGLAGGLDTQYF.

V and J are TRBV6-6 and TRBJ2-7; 11 nucleotides line up with TRBD2. V gave up 10 bases and J gave up 1 base; unmatched junction bases: 3. Germline V CDR1 and CDR2: MNHNY, SVGAGI (reference sequence). The length of the CDR3 is 13 residues. The DNA of the CDR3 is TGTGCCACCGTAGCGGGGGGGTCCTACGAGCAGTACTTC. Translating it yields CATVAGGSYEQYF.

The chain has TRBV18 and TRBJ2-7; no clear D. The germline V gene encodes CDR1 KGHSH and CDR2 LQKENI. This CDR3 comprises 13 residues. V lost 3 bases and J lost 7, with 13 bases in between. CDR3 coding DNA: TGTGCCAGCTCACCCGTTTGGGGAAGGGAGCAGTACTTC. Its protein product is CASSPVWGREQYF. Complete variable domain (other parts from reference TRBV18 and TRBJ2-7): NAGVMQNPRHLVRRRGQEARLRCSPMKGHSHVYWYRQLPEEGLKFMVYLQKENIIDESGMPKERFSAEFPKEGPSILRIQQVVRGDSAAYFCASSPVWGREQYFGPGTRLTVT.

The V call is TRBV27, the J call TRBJ2-7; tentatively, D is TRBD2 (6 bases). There are 15 residues in the CDR3. The germline CDR1 and CDR2 sequences are MNHEY and SMNVEV (reference sequence). Trimming took 2 bases from V and 0 from J, leaving 11 bases between them. The CDR3 loop is CASSLRLASSYEQYF. The CDR3 region has the DNA TGTGCCAGCAGTTTAAGGCTAGCGAGCTCCTACGAGCAGTACTTC.

The chain links TRBV18 to TRBJ2-1, with TRBD2 identical over 8 bases. Germline loops: CDR1 KGHSH, CDR2 LQKENI. The CDR3 is 16 amino acids. J gave up 10 bases and V 1 base, and 12 bases lay outside the gene matches. CDR3 nucleotides: TGTGCCAGCTCACCACGAGCACCAGCGGGAGTGGAAGAGCAGTTCTTC. This gives the protein CASSPRAPAGVEEQFF.

CDR3 sequence reads: CASSTARLPEGNEQFF. The CDR3 DNA reads as TGCGCCAGCAGCACCGCCCGCCTACCAGAAGGCAATGAGCAGTTCTTC. The V and J genes are TRBV5-1 and TRBJ2-1; D remains ambiguous. CDR1 is SGHRS and CDR2 is YFSETQ in the germline V gene. CDR3 length: 16 amino acids. V gave up 4 bases and J gave up 6 bases, with 20 bases separating them.

This chain connects TRBV6-5 to TRBJ1-2, with D possibly being TRBD1 (5 bases). The germline V gene has CDR1 MNHEY and CDR2 SVGAGI. V lost 2 bases to trimming and J lost 4 bases, with 14 bases between them. The CDR3 is 15 residues long. CDR3 residues: CASSYESRGSYGYTF. The CDR3 DNA reads TGTGCCAGCAGTTACGAGTCTCGGGGCAGCTATGGCTACACCTTC.

This clone has only a few counts. J is TRBJ1-1 and V is TRBV5-6; D gene unclear. Trimming cost V 0 bases and J 4 bases, with 10 bases left between them. The CDR3 runs 14 residues. Germline CDR1 and CDR2: SGHDT and YYEEEE. The CDR3 spells CASSLGDRGTEAFF. DNA for the CDR3: TGTGCCAGCAGCTTGGGTGACCGAGGCACTGAAGCTTTCTTT.

This chain joins TRBV5-6 and TRBJ2-7, with TRBD1 as a possible D gene (5 bases). This CDR3 comprises 15 residues. CDR1 is SGHDT, CDR2 YYEEEE, per germline. Trimming pared 4 bases from V and 3 bases from J, leaving 17 bases between. CDR3 sequence: CASSTFTDKDYEQYF. CDR3 nucleotides: TGTGCCAGCAGCACGTTTACGGACAAGGACTACGAGCAGTACTTC.

Notes on this clone: This clone may be a read error of a much larger clone one base away. The sample has other DNA sequences that encode this CDR3 too. The chain couples TRBV6-5 to TRBJ2-7, with 10 positions matching TRBD1. Germline lookup yields CDR1 MNHEY and CDR2 SVGAGI. Trimming at V came to 2 bases and at J to 4 bases, leaving 5 bases not matched to a gene. This CDR3 comprises 15 residues. CDR3 DNA: TGTGCCAGCAGTTACCGGGACAGGGGCTCGTACGAGCAGTACTTC. Protein: CASSYRDRGSYEQYF.